The 31 T cell receptor beta chains in this list originate from one sample, sequenced in a study of blood T cell repertoires in COVID-19. Assay used: immunoSEQ multiplex PCR; TCRdb lists only in-frame clones, some missing. Of 250,000 to 350,000 clones listed, 86% are singletons. The source material was peripheral blood. All receptors come from a woman in her 30s with active or convalescent COVID-19.

The rearrangement joins TRBV9 to TRBJ1-2, with unresolved D. CDR3 size: 15 residues. V gave up 0 bases and J gave up 3 bases, with 12 bases separating them. Germline CDR1 is SGDLS and CDR2 is YYNGEE. CDR3 sequence: CASSVGGLSYYGYTF. CDR3 DNA sequence: TGTGCCAGCAGCGTAGGAGGTCTCAGTTACTATGGCTACACCTTC.

This clone appeared a single time. The CDR3 spells CASSFPQGVTFF. The CDR3 DNA follows: TGTGCCAGTAGTTTCCCTCAGGGTGTGACTTTCTTT. This chain links TRBV19 with TRBJ1-1; D might be TRBD1 (5 bases). Trimming took 5 bases from V and 12 from J, leaving 16 bases between them. This CDR3 region has 12 residues. CDR1 is LNHDA, CDR2 SQIVND, per germline (reference sequence).

V is TRBV3-1 (or the pseudogene TRBV3-2) and J is TRBJ2-3; D unresolved. Trimming cost V 4 bases and J 1 base, with 12 bases left between them. Germline V gives CDR1 LGHDT, CDR2 YNNKEL (reference sequence). The CDR3 length is 15 residues. The CDR3 DNA sequence: TGTGCCAGCAGCCCAAGTGGCCGGGGCACAGATACGCAGTATTTT. Translating it yields CASSPSGRGTDTQYF.

On this clone: Other DNA sequences within the sample encode an identical CDR3. The chain is built from TRBV7-2 and TRBJ2-7; D is undetermined. V was cut by 5 bases and J by 0 bases, with 2 bases left in between. Germline CDR1 and CDR2: SGHTA and FQGNSA. The CDR3 has 11 residues. The CDR3, as DNA: TGTGCCAGCAGCCTCTCCTACGAGCAGTACTTC. Translation: CASSLSYEQYF.

V usage is TRBV5-4 and J usage is TRBJ2-7; 10 nucleotides line up with TRBD2. The CDR3 spans 15 residues. V was pared by 0 bases and J by 5 bases, with 5 bases of the junction left unmatched. The germline V gene has CDR1 SGHNT and CDR2 YYREEE (reference sequence). The CDR3 DNA follows: TGTGCCAGCAGCTTGGAACCGGGACTAGCGAACGAGCAGTACTTC. Protein product: CASSLEPGLANEQYF.

The chain joins TRBV4-3 to TRBJ2-3; D is ambiguous. Germline V lookup: CDR1 LGHNA, CDR2 YSLEER. With 3 bases removed from V and 2 bases from J, the gap between germline ends came to 12 bases. The CDR3 is made up of 15 amino acids. The CDR3 sequence: CASSQGPTHTDTQYF. CDR3 DNA: TGCGCCAGCAGCCAGGGCCCGACCCACACAGATACGCAGTATTTT.

This sequence joins TRBV5-1 and TRBJ2-5, with D possibly being TRBD2 (6 bases). V was trimmed by 0 bases and J by 4 bases, leaving 13 bases between them. The CDR3 sequence is 15 residues long. Looked up from germline, CDR1 is SGHRS and CDR2 is YFSETQ. CDR3 residues: CASSLGNVGGETQYF. In DNA form, the CDR3 reads TGCGCCAGCAGCTTGGGTAACGTGGGGGGAGAGACCCAGTACTTC.

The chain uses TRBV7-6 and TRBJ2-3; D might be TRBD2 (6 bases). The germline gives CDR1 SGHVS, CDR2 FNYEAQ. The CDR3 has 15 amino acids. V was cut by 0 bases and J by 4 bases, with 11 bases left in between. CDR3 nucleotides: TGTGCCAGCAGCTTAGCGTGGGCGGGATCAGATACGCAGTATTTT. It codes for CASSLAWAGSDTQYF.

The chain carries TRBV5-1 and TRBJ1-2; TRBD1 agrees at 11 bases. The CDR3 spans 14 residues. V lost 5 bases to trimming and J lost 7 bases; unmatched junction nucleotides: 7. Germline CDR1 and CDR2: SGHRS and YFSETQ. CDR3 nucleotide sequence: TGCGCCAGCAGGCCCGGACAGGGGGCTTTTGGCTACACCTTC. It is translated as CASRPGQGAFGYTF.

The gene calls are TRBV4-1 and TRBJ1-5; D is undetermined. The CDR3 sequence is 16 residues long. Germline V gene lookup returns CDR1 MGHRA and CDR2 YSYEKL. V lost 2 bases, J lost 2 bases, and 13 bases lay in between. The CDR3 nucleotides are TGCGCCAGCAGCCAACTAGGTGGAGGAGGCAATCAGCCCCAGCATTTT. It encodes CASSQLGGGGNQPQHF.

This clone was detected only a few times. The CDR3 loop is CASSIEPPGDTQYF. CDR3 DNA sequence: TGTGCCAGCAGCATAGAGCCCCCGGGGGATACGCAGTATTTT. The chain employs TRBV9 and TRBJ2-3, with D possibly being TRBD2 (5 bases). The CDR3 length is 14 residues. From germline, CDR1 is SGDLS and CDR2 YYNGEE. V dropped 4 bases and J dropped 6 bases, with 15 bases sitting between them. Together with reference TRBV9 and TRBJ2-3, the CDR3 gives the full variable domain: DSGVTQTPKHLITATGQRVTLRCSPRSGDLSVYWYQQSLDQGLQFLIQYYNGEERAKGNILERFSAQQFPDLHSELNLSSLELGDSALYFCASSIEPPGDTQYFGPGTRLTVL.

This clone was counted a few times. The rearrangement links TRBV3-1 (or the pseudogene TRBV3-2) to TRBJ1-1; 9 nucleotides match TRBD1. CDR1 and CDR2 from the germline V gene are LGHDT and YNNKEL (reference sequence). This CDR3 spans 18 amino acids. V shed 1 base, J shed 2 bases, and the junction held 11 bases outside the gene matches. The CDR3 coding sequence is TGTGCCAGCAGCCAAGCGAGCGGGACAGGGAGGATCAACACTGAAGCTTTCTTT. Protein product: CASSQASGTGRINTEAFF.

The chain links TRBV27 to TRBJ2-1, with 8 bases aligning to TRBD2. Germline assignment: CDR1 MNHEY and CDR2 SMNVEV (reference sequence). This CDR3 has 16 residues. V lost 2 bases and J lost 0; bases outside the gene matches: 3. CDR3 amino acids: CASSLRGGSSYNEQFF. For the CDR3, the DNA is TGTGCCAGCAGTTTACGGGGGGGAAGCTCCTACAATGAGCAGTTCTTC.

This chain connects TRBV5-1 to TRBJ1-2; D call uncertain. With 1 base removed from V and 1 base from J, the gap between germline ends came to 20 bases. Germline CDR1 and CDR2: SGHRS and YFSETQ. The CDR3 is 18 residues long. The CDR3 reads CASSLRGETQQLNYGYTF. As DNA, the CDR3 is TGCGCCAGCAGCTTGCGCGGGGAAACCCAGCAACTTAACTATGGCTACACCTTC.

CDR3 residues: CASSLGGGTASGYTF. The DNA of the CDR3 is TGCGCCAGCAGCTTGGGAGGGGGCACCGCCTCTGGCTACACCTTC. The rearrangement uses TRBV5-1 and TRBJ1-2; TRBD1 matches at 7 bases. The V segment lost 0 bases and the J segment 7 bases; nucleotides outside the gene matches: 9. CDR1 SGHRS and CDR2 YFSETQ come from the germline V gene. The CDR3 consists of 15 residues.

The V gene is TRBV11-1, the J gene TRBJ1-1; D might be TRBD1 (5 bases). Trimming pared 1 base from V and 5 bases from J, leaving 17 bases between. This CDR3 region has 16 residues. Germline assignment: CDR1 SGHAT and CDR2 FQDESV (reference sequence). The DNA for the CDR3 is TGTGCCAGCAGCTTAGGGGGGGAGTGGGAAAGGACTGAAGCTTTCTTT. Residues: CASSLGGEWERTEAFF.

J is TRBJ1-2 and V is TRBV18, with TRBD1 as a possible D gene (5 bases). Germline CDR1 KGHSH, CDR2 LQKENI. Trimming pared 3 bases from V and 2 bases from J, leaving 13 bases between. The CDR3 contains 15 residues. The CDR3 DNA is TGTGCCAGCTCACCCGACAGCCAAATAAACTATGGCTACACCTTC. Amino acids: CASSPDSQINYGYTF.

The gene calls are TRBV6-2 or TRBV6-3 and TRBJ1-5; D uncertain. Looked up from germline, CDR1 is MNHEY and CDR2 is SVGEGT. The CDR3 loop spans 12 amino acids. Trimming pared 6 bases from V and 9 bases from J, leaving 12 bases between. CDR3 sequence (DNA): TGTGCCAGCAGCCTCCCCCTTTGGCCCCAGCATTTT. Amino acids: CASSLPLWPQHF.

This chain joins TRBV29-1 and TRBJ1-2, with 9 bases fitting TRBD1. The germline gives CDR1 SQVTM, CDR2 ANQGSEA. With V trimmed by 6 bases and J by 8 bases, 16 bases remained unmatched. CDR3 size: 15 residues. CDR3 amino acids: CSVDRGIGRPFGYTF. Written as DNA, the CDR3 is TGCAGCGTCGACAGGGGGATAGGCAGACCTTTCGGCTACACCTTC. The full variable domain, completed using reference TRBV29-1 and TRBJ1-2, is SAVISQKPSRDICQRGTSLTIQCQVDSQVTMMFWYRQQPGQSLTLIATANQGSEATYESGFVIDKFPISRPNLTFSTLTVSNMSPEDSSIYLCSVDRGIGRPFGYTFGSGTRLTVV.

The chain joins TRBV27 to TRBJ1-6; D unclear. CDR1 MNHEY and CDR2 SMNVEV come from the germline V gene (reference sequence). The V gene lost 8 bases and the J gene lost 0 bases, with 8 bases spanning the gap. The CDR3 extends over 14 amino acids. The CDR3 DNA reads TGTGCCAGCTCTCTGAGCTCCTATAATTCACCCCTCCACTTT. Translation: CASSLSSYNSPLHF.

This clone was observed once. This rearrangement joins TRBV7-2 to TRBJ2-3; maybe TRBD2 (6 bases). In germline, CDR1 is SGHTA, CDR2 FQGNSA. V was trimmed by 6 bases and J by 6 bases, leaving 16 bases between them. This CDR3 has 14 residues. The DNA for the CDR3 is TGTGCCAGCAGTATGACTAGAGTCCCCGATACGCAGTATTTT. It codes for CASSMTRVPDTQYF. The full variable domain, rest sourced from reference TRBV7-2 and TRBJ2-3, is GAGVSQSPSNKVTEKGKDVELRCDPISGHTALYWYRQSLGQGLEFLIYFQGNSAPDKSGLPSDRFSAERTGGSVSTLTIQRTQQEDSAVYLCASSMTRVPDTQYFGPGTRLTVL.

V is TRBV27 and J is TRBJ1-2; no definite D call. CDR3 length: 14 amino acids. In germline, CDR1 is MNHEY, CDR2 SMNVEV (reference sequence). Deletions cut 7 bases from V and 8 bases from J, with 20 bases between. For the CDR3, the DNA is TGTGCCAGCACCACAGAGGGCGGATTAGGCGGCTACACCTTC. It specifies CASTTEGGLGGYTF.

The chain recombines TRBV7-2 with TRBJ2-3; D is unresolved. From germline, CDR1 is SGHTA and CDR2 FQGNSA. There are 13 residues in the CDR3. With 3 bases removed from V and 3 bases from J, the gap between germline ends came to 7 bases. CDR3 bases: TGTGCCAGCAGCTTCGAGAGAACAGATACGCAGTATTTT. Its protein product is CASSFERTDTQYF.

On this clone: Other DNA sequences from this sample encode an identical CDR3 as well. The genes are TRBV5-1 and TRBJ2-5; TRBD1 matches at 10 bases. The J segment lost 4 bases and the V segment lost 2 bases, leaving 2 bases of the junction unmatched. CDR1 and CDR2 (germline): SGHRS, YFSETQ. The CDR3 is 14 amino acids. The CDR3 region has the DNA TGCGCCAGCAGCTTAGGACAGGGGGGAGAGACCCAGTACTTC. Protein sequence: CASSLGQGGETQYF.

The chain combines TRBV7-9 with TRBJ2-1, with TRBD2 matching over 9 bases. The CDR3 extends over 19 amino acids. Germline V CDR1 and CDR2: SEHNR, FQNEAQ (reference sequence). Trimming took 5 bases from V and 0 from J; bases not matched to a gene: 14. This CDR3 reads CASSPPLTSGLISYNEQFF. The CDR3 coding sequence is TGTGCCAGCAGCCCTCCCTTGACTAGCGGACTGATCTCCTACAATGAGCAGTTCTTC.

The chain links TRBV19 to TRBJ1-1; 7 positions match TRBD1. The CDR3 spans 15 residues. Germline CDR1 is LNHDA and CDR2 is SQIVND (reference sequence). V lost 3 bases, J lost 4 bases, and 8 bases stayed unmatched. The chain's CDR3 is CASSIGGGVSTEAFF. CDR3 bases: TGTGCCAGTAGTATCGGAGGGGGCGTATCCACTGAAGCTTTCTTT.

This chain uses TRBV10-3 with TRBJ2-3, with a weak D call TRBD2 (7 bases). Trimming took 4 bases from V and 1 from J, leaving 9 bases between them. Germline loops: CDR1 ENHRY, CDR2 SYGVKD. The CDR3 is 14 amino acids. The CDR3, as DNA: TGTGCCATCAGTGGGGAGGGGGGCACAGATACGCAGTATTTT. Its translation is CAISGEGGTDTQYF.

The chain joins TRBV5-1 to TRBJ2-3, with TRBD1 as a possible D gene (5 bases). Between the trimmed V and J ends, which lost 8 bases and 4 bases, there was a span of 20 bases. The CDR3 runs to 15 residues. CDR1 and CDR2 (germline): SGHRS, YFSETQ. CDR3 amino acids: CASHSGSGLPDTQYF. The CDR3 nucleotides are TGCGCCAGTCACTCCGGGTCAGGGCTCCCAGATACGCAGTATTTT. Using reference TRBV5-1 and TRBJ2-3 for the parts outside the CDR3, the full variable domain is KAGVTQTPRYLIKTRGQQVTLSCSPISGHRSVSWYQQTPGQGLQFLFEYFSETQRNKGNFPGRFSGRQFSNSRSEMNVSTLELGDSALYLCASHSGSGLPDTQYFGPGTRLTVL.

The rearrangement links TRBV6-2 or TRBV6-3 to TRBJ2-1; TRBD2 aligns across 10 bases. From germline, CDR1 is MNHEY and CDR2 SVGEGT. V lost 0 bases to trimming and J lost 0 bases; unmatched junction nucleotides: 11. The CDR3 has 20 residues. CDR3 region: CASSYSSSSGGVSSYNEQFF. The CDR3 nucleotides read TGTGCCAGCAGTTACTCGAGTTCAAGCGGGGGGGTTAGCTCCTACAATGAGCAGTTCTTC.

V and J are TRBV5-1 and TRBJ2-5; tentative D call: TRBD1 (6 bases). The germline V gene encodes CDR1 SGHRS and CDR2 YFSETQ. The CDR3 totals 15 residues. V dropped 3 bases and J dropped 1 base, with 13 bases sitting between them. In nucleotides, the CDR3 is TGCGCCAGCAGCTCCCCCGGGACATTCCAAGAGACCCAGTACTTC. Translation gives CASSSPGTFQETQYF. Together with reference TRBV5-1 and TRBJ2-5, the CDR3 gives the full variable domain: KAGVTQTPRYLIKTRGQQVTLSCSPISGHRSVSWYQQTPGQGLQFLFEYFSETQRNKGNFPGRFSGRQFSNSRSEMNVSTLELGDSALYLCASSSPGTFQETQYFGPGTRLLVL.

Concerning this clone: Different DNA sequences within this sample yield the same CDR3. The rearrangement joins TRBV28 to TRBJ2-7; D not certain. This CDR3 spans 11 amino acids. Per the germline V gene, CDR1 is MDHEN and CDR2 is SYDVKM. Between the trimmed V and J ends, which lost 2 bases and 4 bases, there was a span of 3 bases. CDR3 DNA: TGTGCCAGCAGTTTACGTTACGAGCAGTACTTC. It yields the protein CASSLRYEQYF.